These 24 T cell receptor beta chains originate from one sample sequenced in a study of blood T cell repertoires in COVID-19. Only in-frame clones appear in the TCRdb table, and some are missing; sequencing was by immunoSEQ multiplex PCR. The sample holds roughly 50,000 clones, roughly 80% seen once. The sample comprised peripheral blood. All receptors derive from an older woman with acute or convalescent COVID-19.

The chain carries TRBV12-3 or TRBV12-4 and TRBJ2-5, with D perhaps matching TRBD2 (5 bases). The CDR3 has 13 residues. Trimming took 2 bases from V and 6 from J, leaving 10 bases between them. The CDR3 reads CASSLSGEKTQYF. The DNA of the CDR3 is TGTGCCAGCAGTTTATCCGGGGAGAAGACCCAGTACTTC.

V usage is TRBV6-6 and J usage is TRBJ2-1; D might be TRBD2 (6 bases). Per germline, CDR1 MNHNY and CDR2 SVGAGI (reference sequence). V lost 6 bases and J lost 6, with 21 bases in between. This CDR3 spans 16 amino acids. The CDR3 protein is CASSPSSGRAGNEQFF. Written as DNA, the CDR3 is TGTGCCAGCAGCCCTAGTAGCGGCCGGGCCGGCAATGAGCAGTTCTTC.

The chain has TRBV28 and TRBJ1-4; D perhaps matches TRBD1 (6 bases). CDR1 MDHEN and CDR2 SYDVKM come from the germline V gene. Trimming pared 2 bases from V and 10 bases from J, leaving 17 bases between. This CDR3 is 15 amino acids long. The CDR3 loop is CASSLLSGGAVKLFF. DNA of the CDR3: TGTGCCAGCAGTTTACTTTCGGGGGGCGCAGTAAAACTGTTTTTT.

The chain links TRBV19 to TRBJ2-7; 7 bases are shared with TRBD2. After removal of 3 bases from V and 3 bases from J, the junction contained 5 bases not matched to a gene. In germline, CDR1 is LNHDA, CDR2 SQIVND (reference sequence). The CDR3 is 14 amino acids. CDR3 sequence reads: CASSMRLAVYEQYF. CDR3 in DNA: TGTGCCAGTAGTATGCGACTAGCTGTCTACGAGCAGTACTTC. The variable domain in full, with the rest retrieved from reference TRBV19 and TRBJ2-7, is DGGITQSPKYLFRKEGQNVTLSCEQNLNHDAMYWYRQDPGQGLRLIYYSQIVNDFQKGDIAEGYSVSREKKESFPLTVTSAQKNPTAFYLCASSMRLAVYEQYFGPGTRLTVT.

V and J are TRBV28 and TRBJ2-7; a weak D match, TRBD2 (5 bases). Germline V lookup: CDR1 MDHEN, CDR2 SYDVKM. With 6 bases removed from V and 6 bases from J, the gap between germline ends came to 21 bases. The CDR3 is 15 amino acids. CDR3 region: CASSGPGGSKGEQYF. CDR3 in DNA: TGTGCCAGCAGCGGCCCTGGAGGATCAAAGGGCGAGCAGTACTTC.

The chain combines TRBV3-1 (or the pseudogene TRBV3-2) with TRBJ1-1, with TRBD1 matching 7 bases. CDR1 is LGHDT and CDR2 is YNNKEL in the germline V gene (reference sequence). This CDR3 spans 15 amino acids. Trimming took 2 bases from V and 1 from J; bases not matched to a gene: 4. CDR3 nucleotide sequence: TGTGCCAGCAGCCAACTGGGGACAGAGAACACTGAAGCTTTCTTT. Its protein product is CASSQLGTENTEAFF.

The V call is TRBV3-1 (or the pseudogene TRBV3-2), the J call TRBJ2-6; tentative D call: TRBD2 (6 bases). CDR1 and CDR2 from the germline V gene are LGHDT and YNNKEL (reference sequence). CDR3 length: 16 residues. With 0 bases removed from V and 1 base from J, the gap between germline ends came to 7 bases. The CDR3 sequence is CASSQDGGSGANVLTF. CDR3 sequence (DNA): TGTGCCAGCAGCCAAGACGGAGGGTCTGGGGCCAACGTCCTGACTTTC.

This clone occurred a few times. The chain has TRBV19 and TRBJ1-1, with D hard to call. Germline values: CDR1 LNHDA, CDR2 SQIVND (reference sequence). The CDR3 is made up of 14 amino acids. The V end was cut by 3 bases, the J end by 4 bases, with 12 bases between. CDR3 nucleotide sequence: TGTGCCAGTAGTATGGCAGGACTTGGCACTGAAGCTTTCTTT. This encodes CASSMAGLGTEAFF.

This clone was detected once. The V call is TRBV28, the J call TRBJ1-5; 7 nucleotides match TRBD1. This CDR3 is built from 14 residues. The ends lost 3 bases at V and 6 bases at J; junction bases unmatched: 5. Germline V gene data show CDR1 as MDHEN and CDR2 as SYDVKM. CDR3 in DNA: TGTGCCAGCAGTTTGGGAACAGGGGTTCAGCCCCAGCATTTT. Encoded protein: CASSLGTGVQPQHF.

CDR3 region: CASTNMPGDYGYTF. Written as DNA, the CDR3 is TGTGCCAGTACCAACATGCCCGGGGACTATGGCTACACCTTC. The gene calls are TRBV19 and TRBJ1-2, with unresolved D. Deletions cut 7 bases from V and 3 bases from J, with 15 bases between. Germline values: CDR1 LNHDA, CDR2 SQIVND (reference sequence). The CDR3 loop spans 14 amino acids.

The rearrangement uses TRBV2 and TRBJ1-5; 9 nucleotides line up with TRBD1. Trimming removed 6 bases from V and 0 bases from J; junction bases left unmatched: 6. This CDR3 has 16 residues. CDR1 and CDR2 from the germline V gene are SNHLY and FYNNEI. The CDR3 region has the DNA TGTGCCAGCAGCGACGGGACAGGGAATAGCAATCAGCCCCAGCATTTT. Its translation: CASSDGTGNSNQPQHF.

This clone was detected only a few times. The chain carries TRBV7-6 and TRBJ1-1; D gene unclear. CDR3 size: 16 residues. V dropped 2 bases and J dropped 6 bases, with 19 bases sitting between them. Germline loops: CDR1 SGHVS, CDR2 FNYEAQ. The CDR3 nucleotides read TGTGCCAGCAGCTTATATAGAACCGGTGTCGTGGCTGAAGCTTTCTTT. Translated: CASSLYRTGVVAEAFF.

CDR3 in DNA: TGCGCCAGCAGCTTGTCGCAGGGGCAGCCCCAGCATTTT. It yields the protein CASSLSQGQPQHF. The V and J genes are TRBV5-1 and TRBJ1-5; tentatively, D is TRBD1 (6 bases). Per the germline V gene, CDR1 is SGHRS and CDR2 is YFSETQ. The CDR3 covers 13 residues. V was pared by 1 base and J by 7 bases, with 9 bases between. Drawing the rest from reference TRBV5-1 and TRBJ1-5, the complete variable domain is KAGVTQTPRYLIKTRGQQVTLSCSPISGHRSVSWYQQTPGQGLQFLFEYFSETQRNKGNFPGRFSGRQFSNSRSEMNVSTLELGDSALYLCASSLSQGQPQHFGDGTRLSIL.

This rearrangement joins TRBV6-5 to TRBJ1-2, with D perhaps matching TRBD1 (6 bases). Trimming removed 6 bases from V and 0 bases from J, with 14 bases in between. CDR3 size: 15 residues. The V gene's germline CDR1 is MNHEY and CDR2 SVGAGI. As DNA, the CDR3 is TGTGCCAGCAGGGAGTGGACAGACGCTAACTATGGCTACACCTTC. Protein product: CASREWTDANYGYTF.

V usage is TRBV5-1 and J usage is TRBJ1-1; maybe TRBD1 (5 bases). Trimming pared 5 bases from V and 3 bases from J, leaving 17 bases between. CDR3 length: 15 residues. Germline assignment: CDR1 SGHRS and CDR2 YFSETQ. CDR3 in amino acids: CASSPAFPGDTEAFF. For the CDR3, the DNA is TGCGCCAGCAGTCCGGCTTTCCCGGGGGACACTGAAGCTTTCTTT.

This chain joins TRBV29-1 and TRBJ2-7; D perhaps matches TRBD1 (6 bases). The germline CDR1 and CDR2 sequences are SQVTM and ANQGSEA. The CDR3 length is 12 residues. Trimming left V 6 bases short and J 6 bases short, with 15 bases between. In DNA, the CDR3 is TGCAGCGTCACGCCAGGGGTTTCCGAGCAGTACTTC. As protein: CSVTPGVSEQYF.

V usage is TRBV3-1 (or the pseudogene TRBV3-2) and J usage is TRBJ1-6, with 10 positions matching TRBD1. The ends lost 6 bases at V and 8 bases at J; junction bases unmatched: 4. Germline V gene sequence: CDR1 LGHDT, CDR2 YNNKEL (reference sequence). The CDR3 loop spans 14 amino acids. The chain's CDR3 is CASSGTGADSPLHF. The CDR3 DNA is TGTGCCAGCAGTGGGACAGGGGCTGATTCACCCCTCCACTTT.

V gene TRBV28 combines with J gene TRBJ2-3; TRBD1 might be the D (6 bases). Per the germline V gene, CDR1 is MDHEN and CDR2 is SYDVKM. Between the trimmed V and J ends, which lost 8 bases and 3 bases, there was a span of 9 bases. The CDR3 totals 12 residues. The CDR3 is CASQGSTDTQYF. DNA of the CDR3: TGTGCCAGCCAGGGGTCAACAGATACGCAGTATTTT.

The chain joins TRBV9 to TRBJ2-1, with D possibly being TRBD2 (6 bases). The CDR3 is made up of 17 amino acids. Trimming pared 4 bases from V and 4 bases from J, leaving 21 bases between. The germline gives CDR1 SGDLS, CDR2 YYNGEE. The CDR3 DNA sequence: TGTGCCAGCAGCCGTACCCCGCCCGGTAGCGGTTACAATGAGCAGTTCTTC. Protein: CASSRTPPGSGYNEQFF.

The chain links TRBV5-8 to TRBJ2-1; D is unclear. CDR1 is SGHTS and CDR2 is YDEGEE in the germline V gene. Trimming shortened V by 4 bases and J by 9 bases, and 17 bases separated the two germline ends. The CDR3 contains 14 residues. The CDR3 coding sequence is TGTGCCAGCAGCCCCCCTCGCTACGGAGTTGAGCAGTTCTTC. It translates to CASSPPRYGVEQFF.

Concerning this clone: Different DNA sequences within this sample yield the same CDR3. The chain employs TRBV5-4 and TRBJ2-5; D perhaps matches TRBD1 (6 bases). The CDR3 contains 14 residues. Germline V gene data show CDR1 as SGHNT and CDR2 as YYREEE (reference sequence). Trimming pared 2 bases from V and 0 bases from J, leaving 8 bases between. CDR3 DNA: TGTGCCAGCAGCTTCCGGGACAACCAAGAGACCCAGTACTTC. It yields the protein CASSFRDNQETQYF.

V is TRBV5-1 and J is TRBJ2-1; TRBD1 matches at 11 bases. The CDR3 contains 15 residues. V lost 4 bases, J lost 8 bases, and 8 bases stayed unmatched. Germline V gene sequence: CDR1 SGHRS, CDR2 YFSETQ. For the CDR3, the DNA is TGCGCCAGCAGCGTCTTGGGACAGGGGGGTGATGAGCAGTTCTTC. This codes for CASSVLGQGGDEQFF. Full variable domain (outside the CDR3, taken from reference TRBV5-1 and TRBJ2-1): KAGVTQTPRYLIKTRGQQVTLSCSPISGHRSVSWYQQTPGQGLQFLFEYFSETQRNKGNFPGRFSGRQFSNSRSEMNVSTLELGDSALYLCASSVLGQGGDEQFFGPGTRLTVL.

This sequence joins TRBV19 and TRBJ1-3; 7 bases line up with TRBD1. CDR3 length equals 14 residues. Unmatched junction bases numbered 5, after V lost 5 bases and J lost 4 bases. Germline assignment: CDR1 LNHDA and CDR2 SQIVND (reference sequence). The chain's CDR3 is CASSPGGLGNTIYF. The DNA of the CDR3 is TGTGCCAGTAGTCCAGGGGGGTTGGGAAACACCATATATTTT.

The chain links TRBV7-6 to TRBJ2-7; 8 nucleotides match TRBD2. This CDR3 spans 19 amino acids. The V and J ends lost 0 bases and 6 bases, in that order; junction bases with no gene match: 19. Germline CDR1 and CDR2: SGHVS and FNYEAQ. The CDR3 DNA follows: TGTGCCAGCAGCTTAGCTTATTCGGGTGCTAGCGGGTTGAACCGCGAGCAGTACTTC. Protein product: CASSLAYSGASGLNREQYF.